Sequencing of this T cell receptor (beta chain) was carried out in a study of CD8+ T cells in alopecia areata. The study, taken as a whole, reports: An increase in clonality over normal scalp was evident in lesional scalp, especially alopecia totalis/universalis. Links between baseline CD8+ expansion and response need larger treated cohorts.

Stated treatment: oral pan-JAK inhibitor, 5-10 mg twice daily. Isolation of CD4+ and CD8+ T cells from PBMCs was achieved by sorting. RNA extraction was followed by reverse transcription into cDNA, which acted as the sequencing template. The assay was immunoSEQ multiplex PCR, and TCRdb's table has in-frame clones only and misses some. The repertoire holds 110,000 to 150,000 clones, with about 59% as singletons. Germline CDR1 SNHLY, CDR2 FYNNEI. The ends were cut back, 3 bases at V and 4 bases at J, with 12 bases in the middle. The CDR3 runs to 14 residues. On this clone itself: Its antigen is still unknown.

Source: CD8+ T cells sorted from blood, taken at week 4, from a patient treated with tofacitinib. This receptor was identified in a human donor with alopecia areata. The V gene is TRBV2, the J gene TRBJ1-1; a weak D match, TRBD1 (5 bases). The CDR3, as DNA: TGTGCCAGCAGTGATTTCCCGGGGGGCACTGAAGCTTTCTTT. It translates to CASSDFPGGTEAFF.